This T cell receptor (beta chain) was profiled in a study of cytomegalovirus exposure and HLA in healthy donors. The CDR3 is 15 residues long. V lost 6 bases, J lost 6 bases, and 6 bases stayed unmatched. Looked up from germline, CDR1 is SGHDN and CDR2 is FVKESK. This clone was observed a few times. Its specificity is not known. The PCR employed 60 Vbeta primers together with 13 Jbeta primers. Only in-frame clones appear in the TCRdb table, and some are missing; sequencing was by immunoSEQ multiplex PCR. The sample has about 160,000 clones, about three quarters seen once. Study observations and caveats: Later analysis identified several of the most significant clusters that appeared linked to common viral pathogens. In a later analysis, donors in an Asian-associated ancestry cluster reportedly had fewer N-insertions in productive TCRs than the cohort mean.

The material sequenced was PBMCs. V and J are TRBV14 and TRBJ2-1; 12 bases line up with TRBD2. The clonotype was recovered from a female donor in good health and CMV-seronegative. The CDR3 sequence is CASSPLAGGPNEQFF. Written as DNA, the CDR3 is TGTGCCAGCAGTCCCCTAGCGGGAGGGCCCAATGAGCAGTTCTTC.